A selection of T cell receptor beta chains follows, all from one sample in a study of T cell responses to AZD1222 COVID-19 vaccine. Method: immunoSEQ multiplex PCR; TCRdb's copy keeps in-frame clones and lacks some. The repertoire holds 100,000 to 150,000 clones, with roughly 90% as singletons. Sample: peripheral blood, taken 28 days after the second AZD1222 dose. The origin of the receptors is an adult who received the AZD1222 COVID-19 vaccine. Each CDR3 is given with its conserved first and last residue. Fields, in order: V gene, J gene, D gene, clone size, CDR3 DNA, CDR3 protein. D genes are given only for firm matches. Part of the rows lack a size; the others show once, few, many or a class for expanded clones.

TRBV18	TRBJ2-1	.	.	TGTGCCAGCTCCCCTCTCTCCCGAGGGGATGAGCAGTTCTTC	CASSPLSRGDEQFF
TRBV10-3	TRBJ1-1	.	.	TGTGCCATCAGACCCGGGGCAGGGAGTGCTTTCTTT	CAIRPGAGSAFF
TRBV21-1	TRBJ2-7	.	.	TGTGCCAGCAGCAAATCTGGGATAGCGGGAGGGAACTCCTACGAGCAGTACTTC	CASSKSGIAGGNSYEQYF
TRBV6-5	TRBJ2-3	TRBD2	.	TGTGCCAGCAATAGGCTAGCGGGAGGGCGAAATACGCAGTATTTT	CASNRLAGGRNTQYF
TRBV6-5	TRBJ2-1	.	.	TGTGCCAGCAGCTCCCTCAGGGGGGTTTACAATGAGCAGTTCTTC	CASSSLRGVYNEQFF
TRBV30	TRBJ1-2	TRBD1	.	TGTGCCTGGAGACGCAGGGACAGCGTCTATGGCTACACCTTC	CAWRRRDSVYGYTF
TRBV28	TRBJ1-2	TRBD1	.	TGTGCCAGCAGTTTCCTCGGACAGGCTCGCTATGGCTACACCTTC	CASSFLGQARYGYTF
TRBV20-1	TRBJ2-1	.	.	TGCAGTGCTAGTTATGGCAGGATCAATGAGCAGTTCTTC	CSASYGRINEQFF
TRBV27	TRBJ2-7	.	.	TGTGCCAGCAGTTTACGAAATTGGAGGGGCCACGAGCAGTACTTC	CASSLRNWRGHEQYF
TRBV19	TRBJ1-2	.	.	TGTGCCAGTAGTGCGCGTGCAGGCTCTAACTATGGCTACACCTTC	CASSARAGSNYGYTF
TRBV28	TRBJ1-6	TRBD1	.	TGTGCCAGCAGAACCTTCCGGGACAGGGGGCAATCACCCCTCCACTTT	CASRTFRDRGQSPLHF
TRBV19	TRBJ2-5	.	.	TGTGCCAGTAGCGTCGCCCTACGAGAGACCCAGTACTTC	CASSVALRETQYF
TRBV27	TRBJ2-3	TRBD2	.	TGTGCCAGCAGTCCACCGGGACTAGCGGGAGGAGTTACGCAGTATTTT	CASSPPGLAGGVTQYF
TRBV30	TRBJ2-5	TRBD1	.	TGTGCCTGGGGACAGGGCGCGGAGACCCAGTACTTC	CAWGQGAETQYF
TRBV11-2	TRBJ2-1	TRBD1	.	TGTGCCAGCAGCTTAGGACAGGGGGGTCTGTACAATGAGCAGTTCTTC	CASSLGQGGLYNEQFF
TRBV29-1	TRBJ2-6	.	.	TGCAGCGCGTACCTAGGCTCTGGGGCCAACGTCCTGACTTTC	CSAYLGSGANVLTF
TRBV5-1	TRBJ2-1	.	.	TGCGCCAGCACCCATCTTGTTGGGAGTAGCTCCTACAATGAGCAGTTCTTC	CASTHLVGSSSYNEQFF
TRBV6-5	TRBJ2-2	.	once	TGTGCCAGCAGCCGGCAGTCAGCGAACACCGGGGAGCTGTTTTTT	CASSRQSANTGELFF
TRBV28	TRBJ1-2	TRBD1	.	TGTGCCAGCAGGCACCTGCGTAACAGGGGGCTCTTCCCTAAGGATGGCTACACCTTC	CASRHLRNRGLFPKDGYTF
TRBV27	TRBJ2-7	TRBD1	once	TGTGCCAGCAGTTTAGGACAGGGTTCCTACGAGCAGTACTTC	CASSLGQGSYEQYF
TRBV5-1	TRBJ1-3	.	.	TGCGCCAGCAGCCAGACCGAAGGAAACACCATATATTTT	CASSQTEGNTIYF
TRBV11-3	TRBJ2-7	TRBD2	.	TGTGCCAGCAGCTTAGTAGGGTTTAGCGGGGGTCAAGCCCGCTACGAGCAGTACTTC	CASSLVGFSGGQARYEQYF
TRBV7-9	TRBJ1-4	.	.	TGTGCCAGCAGCTTGCGGTCAACTAATGAAAAACTGTTTTTT	CASSLRSTNEKLFF
TRBV28	TRBJ1-6	.	.	TGTGCCAGCAGTTTAACGGGGACGGTTCAGGCCCTCCACTTT	CASSLTGTVQALHF
TRBV15	TRBJ1-5	.	.	TGTGCCACCATCCGGGAGTACGGCCATCAGCCCCAGCATTTT	CATIREYGHQPQHF
TRBV30	TRBJ2-2	.	.	TGTGCCTGGAGCCCATTGGGGAGAAACACCGGGGAGCTGTTTTTT	CAWSPLGRNTGELFF
TRBV2	TRBJ1-1	.	.	TGTGCCAGCAGTGCCAGCACTTCGAACACTGAAGCTTTCTTT	CASSASTSNTEAFF
TRBV7-2	TRBJ1-1	.	.	TGTGCCAGCAGGATCGGGCCCAACACTGAAGCTTTCTTT	CASRIGPNTEAFF
TRBV5-4	TRBJ2-2	TRBD2	.	TGTGCCAGCAGGCCTGATAGCGGGGGGCACGGGGAGCTGTTTTTT	CASRPDSGGHGELFF
TRBV12-3/TRBV12-4	TRBJ1-5	.	.	TGTGCCAGCAGTGCACAGGGTGGCCAGCCCCAGCATTTT	CASSAQGGQPQHF
TRBV19	TRBJ2-7	.	.	TGTGCCAGTAGTCCCCCTGACAGATCCACCTACGAGCAGTACTTC	CASSPPDRSTYEQYF
TRBV5-1	TRBJ1-6	TRBD1	once	TGCGCCAGCAGCTGGGGACAGGGTTACGATTCACCCCTCCACTTT	CASSWGQGYDSPLHF
TRBV5-1	TRBJ2-6	.	.	TGCGCCAGCAGCTTGGCCGGAGGGGCTCAGGATGGGGCCAACGTCCTGACTTTC	CASSLAGGAQDGANVLTF
TRBV6-1	TRBJ1-2	TRBD1	.	TGTGCCAGCAGTGAAGATGGGGGACAGGGGTACTATGGCTACACCTTC	CASSEDGGQGYYGYTF
TRBV21-1	TRBJ2-1	.	.	TGTGCCAGCAGCAAAGCGCTACTAGCGGGAAACAATGAGCAGTTCTTC	CASSKALLAGNNEQFF
TRBV6-5	TRBJ1-6	TRBD1	.	TGTGCCAGCATGAGGGACAGGGTGGGCCGTTCACCCCTCCACTTT	CASMRDRVGRSPLHF
TRBV19	TRBJ1-2	.	.	TGTGCCAGTAGTATGGACGCCTATGGCTACACCTTC	CASSMDAYGYTF
TRBV7-9	TRBJ1-2	.	.	TGTGCCAGCAGCTTAGTGGTTCGCAGAGAAAACTATGGCTACACCTTC	CASSLVVRRENYGYTF
TRBV5-1	TRBJ2-5	.	.	TGCGCCAGCAGACGCGGAGGGGGCCGAGAGACCCAGTACTTC	CASRRGGGRETQYF
TRBV7-3	TRBJ2-1	.	.	TGTGCCAGCACAGATCAAGCGGGTCCCTACAATGAGCAGTTCTTC	CASTDQAGPYNEQFF
TRBV9	TRBJ2-1	TRBD2	.	TGTGCCAGCAGCCCGGTCGGGGGACTAGCGGCACGAAGCTCCTACAATGAGCAGTTCTTC	CASSPVGGLAARSSYNEQFF
TRBV27	TRBJ2-2	.	once	TGTGCCATCCGACGGACCAACACCGGGGAGCTGTTTTTT	CAIRRTNTGELFF
TRBV5-5	TRBJ1-2	.	.	TGTGCCAGCACTCCCACTGGGGGGGCGATAGGCTACACCTTC	CASTPTGGAIGYTF
TRBV14	TRBJ1-5	TRBD1	.	TGTGCCAGCAGGACAGGGAAAGGCACGGGCAATCAGCCCCAGCATTTT	CASRTGKGTGNQPQHF
TRBV5-4	TRBJ2-7	.	.	TGTGCCAGCAGCTTGGGCCGCTACGAGCAGTACTTC	CASSLGRYEQYF
TRBV28	TRBJ2-7	TRBD2	.	TGTGCCAGCACCCTATCCCAGGGGACTAGCTCCTACGAGCAGTACTTC	CASTLSQGTSSYEQYF
TRBV27	TRBJ2-7	TRBD1	.	TGTGCCAGCGTGACAGGGTCCTACGAGCAGTACTTC	CASVTGSYEQYF